These 25 T cell receptor beta chains share one sample of origin, sequenced in a study of CD8 T cells in Susac syndrome. Random hexamers were used to reverse transcribe 0.5 to 1 ug of RNA. TCRdb redid the calling of the immunoSEQ multiplex PCR reads with MiXCR, one entry per CDR3 protein. The sample contains approximately 150,000 distinct CDR3 sequences, nearly 97% of which appear only once. The source material was CD4+ T cells from PBMCs. These TCRs come from a human donor with Susac syndrome.

The V call is TRBV12-3 or TRBV12-4, the J call TRBJ2-3; 7 bases map to TRBD2. V trimming: 3 bases; J trimming: 0 bases; junction bases outside the gene matches: 6. The length of the CDR3 is 16 residues. The CDR3: CASSFSGRTSTDTQYF. The DNA for the CDR3 is TGTGCCAGCAGTTTTTCCGGGAGGACTAGCACAGATACGCAGTATTTT.

The chain links TRBV20-1 to TRBJ2-7, with TRBD2 matching 9 bases. Looked up from germline, CDR1 is DFQATT and CDR2 is SNEGSKA (reference sequence). V lost 1 base to trimming and J lost 2 bases; unmatched junction nucleotides: 6. The CDR3 length is 15 residues. The CDR3 DNA reads as TGCAGTGCTAGAGCAGGACTAGCGCGGACCTACGAGCAGTACTTC. Translating gives CSARAGLARTYEQYF.

The chain joins TRBV19 to TRBJ1-1; perhaps TRBD1 as D (6 bases). With 7 bases removed from V and 2 bases from J, the gap between germline ends came to 14 bases. CDR1 LNHDA and CDR2 SQIVND come from the germline V gene (reference sequence). This CDR3 comprises 14 residues. In nucleotides, the CDR3 is TGTGCCAGTAACCAACAGGGACCTAACACTGAAGCTTTCTTT. Its protein product is CASNQQGPNTEAFF.

The rearrangement uses TRBV12-3 or TRBV12-4 and TRBJ2-1; D tentatively fits TRBD1 or TRBD2 (7 bases each). Trimming stripped 3 bases from V and 1 base from J, with 10 bases between. The CDR3 consists of 15 residues. In DNA form, the CDR3 reads TGTGCCAGCAGTTTTCAGGGGGGGTCCTACAATGAGCAGTTCTTC. This encodes CASSFQGGSYNEQFF.

This clonotype was recorded only once. The CDR3 loop reads CASSVASGETQYF. CDR3 DNA sequence: TGTGCCAGCAGCGTAGCGTCAGGAGAGACCCAGTACTTC. This chain joins TRBV9 and TRBJ2-5, with D unclear. Trimming removed 0 bases from V and 4 bases from J, with 7 bases in between. From germline, CDR1 is SGDLS and CDR2 YYNGEE. CDR3 size: 13 residues.

The J gene is TRBJ2-1, the V gene TRBV14; D remains unclear. The CDR3 is 13 amino acids. The germline V gene encodes CDR1 SGHDN and CDR2 FVKESK. V was trimmed by 3 bases and J by 4 bases, leaving 7 bases between them. For the CDR3, the DNA is TGTGCCAGCAGCCATGACGTGTACAATGAGCAGTTCTTC. Its protein is CASSHDVYNEQFF.

V usage is TRBV5-1 and J usage is TRBJ2-7, with 8 bases lining up with TRBD2. CDR1 and CDR2 (germline): SGHRS, YFSETQ. J was trimmed by 4 bases and V by 4 bases; bases with no gene match: 7. The CDR3 loop spans 14 amino acids. In DNA form, the CDR3 reads TGCGCCAGCAGCCAGGGAGCGGGGGATTACGAGCAGTACTTC. The encoded protein is CASSQGAGDYEQYF.

A single count supports this clonotype. This rearrangement joins TRBV2 to TRBJ2-6; maybe TRBD2 (5 bases). The germline CDR1 and CDR2 sequences are SNHLY and FYNNEI. The V end lost 5 bases, the J end lost 1 base, and 15 bases lay between the germline ends. This CDR3 region has 17 residues. CDR3 amino acids: CASSSNPGISGANVLTF. CDR3 DNA sequence: TGTGCCAGCAGTTCAAACCCCGGGATATCTGGGGCCAACGTCCTGACTTTC.

Regarding this clonotype: A junction end diverges from the germline sequence, so it may reflect a read error. The chain employs TRBV7-7 and TRBJ2-2; D not resolved. Germline loops: CDR1 SSHAT, CDR2 FNYEAQ (reference sequence). This CDR3 region has 14 residues. The CDR3 DNA follows: TGTGCTAGCAGCTTGAGTAAATCCACCGGGGAGCTGTTTTTT. Translation: CASSLSKSTGELFF.

The chain carries TRBV29-1 and TRBJ2-6, with D unresolved. Germline V gene lookup returns CDR1 SQVTM and CDR2 ANQGSEA. Trimming cost V 3 bases and J 4 bases, with 4 bases left between them. This CDR3 is built from 12 residues. The CDR3 DNA reads TGCAGCGTTGAGAACGGGGCCAACGTCCTGACTTTC. It specifies CSVENGANVLTF. Based on the CDR3 plus reference TRBV29-1 and TRBJ2-6, the full variable domain is SAVISQKPSRDICQRGTSLTIQCQVDSQVTMMFWYRQQPGQSLTLIATANQGSEATYESGFVIDKFPISRPNLTFSTLTVSNMSPEDSSIYLCSVENGANVLTFGAGSRLTVL.

The chain couples TRBV4-2 to TRBJ1-2; TRBD1 might be the D (5 bases). Germline V gene lookup returns CDR1 LGHNA and CDR2 YNFKEQ. This CDR3 spans 16 amino acids. Trimming shortened V by 0 bases and J by 4 bases, and 15 bases separated the two germline ends. CDR3: CASSQDLGQRGYGYTF. CDR3 sequence (DNA): TGTGCCAGCAGCCAAGATCTAGGTCAAAGGGGCTATGGCTACACCTTC.

The chain joins TRBV7-2 to TRBJ1-1; D is uncertain. The V end was cut by 0 bases, the J end by 7 bases, with 12 bases between. CDR3 length: 14 amino acids. Germline V CDR1 and CDR2: SGHTA, FQGNSA. CDR3 nucleotide sequence: TGTGCCAGCAGCTTAGCGCGAGGTAACGGTGAAGCTTTCTTT. This sequence encodes CASSLARGNGEAFF.

This chain uses TRBV20-1 with TRBJ2-6; TRBD2 might be the D (5 bases). The CDR3 is 17 residues long. Germline values: CDR1 DFQATT, CDR2 SNEGSKA (reference sequence). Deletions cut 3 bases from V and 0 bases from J, with 15 bases between. Here the CDR3 DNA reads TGCAGTGCTAGGGCCCAACCGAGGGCCTCTGGGGCCAACGTCCTGACTTTC. It yields the protein CSARAQPRASGANVLTF.

V usage is TRBV15 and J usage is TRBJ2-4, with TRBD1 identical over 9 bases. This CDR3 contains 16 residues. Looked up from germline, CDR1 is LNHNV and CDR2 is YYDKDF (reference sequence). J gave up 5 bases and V 3 bases, and 8 bases lay outside the gene matches. The CDR3 DNA sequence: TGTGCCACCAGCAGTGGGGGGACAGGGCAGGAAAACATTCAGTACTTC. The encoded protein is CATSSGGTGQENIQYF.

This chain links TRBV15 with TRBJ2-1; D is possibly TRBD1 or TRBD2 (7 bases each). This CDR3 contains 15 residues. V was pared by 10 bases and J by 8 bases, with 24 bases between. Germline V gives CDR1 LNHNV, CDR2 YYDKDF (reference sequence). CDR3 in DNA: TGTGCCATCAGGGGGGGCCCTTATCTACGTGATGAGCAGTTCTTC. Protein product: CAIRGGPYLRDEQFF.

The V gene is TRBV29-1, the J gene TRBJ1-1, with D unresolved. Germline V gene lookup returns CDR1 SQVTM and CDR2 ANQGSEA. Trimming removed 5 bases from V and 0 bases from J, with 10 bases in between. This CDR3 has 13 amino acids. The CDR3, as DNA: TGCAGCGTTAGATCTAGTTTGAACACTGAAGCTTTCTTT. This codes for CSVRSSLNTEAFF.

The chain employs TRBV12-3 or TRBV12-4 and TRBJ1-1, with D unclear. V gave up 3 bases and J gave up 1 base, with 9 bases separating them. There are 14 residues in the CDR3. As DNA, the CDR3 is TGTGCCAGCAGTTTTTCATCCGGGAACACTGAAGCTTTCTTT. Its translation is CASSFSSGNTEAFF.

The rearrangement joins TRBV5-1 to TRBJ2-5; 8 positions match TRBD2. The V segment lost 2 bases and the J segment 5 bases; nucleotides outside the gene matches: 8. Germline CDR1 is SGHRS and CDR2 is YFSETQ. The CDR3 contains 15 residues. CDR3 sequence reads: CASSFTSGRTETQYF. The DNA of the CDR3 is TGCGCCAGCAGCTTCACCAGCGGGAGAACGGAGACCCAGTACTTC.

The V gene is TRBV5-8, the J gene TRBJ1-2; a possible D gene is TRBD1 (5 bases). Germline assignment: CDR1 SGHTS and CDR2 YDEGEE. The CDR3 sequence is 12 residues long. V was clipped by 7 bases and J by 8 bases, with 15 bases between them. DNA of the CDR3: TGTGCCAGCTACTTTGGGGCGTTCGGCTACACCTTC. This translates into CASYFGAFGYTF.

The chain combines TRBV13 with TRBJ2-1; 11 nucleotides agree with TRBD2. The end of the DNA aligns better with TRBJ2-7, so the J call may be wrong. The CDR3 runs 16 residues. Looked up from germline, CDR1 is PRHDT and CDR2 is FYEKMQ (reference sequence). This CDR3 reads CASSQRRLAGRYEQYF. CDR3 bases: TGTGCCAGCAGCCAAAGAAGACTAGCGGGGCGGTACGAGCAGTACTTC.

J is TRBJ2-5 and V is TRBV18, with TRBD2 identical over 12 bases. This CDR3 region has 16 residues. Germline CDR1 reads KGHSH; CDR2 reads LQKENI. V lost 4 bases, J lost 4 bases, and 7 bases stayed unmatched. CDR3 DNA: TGTGCCAGCTCACAGACTAGCGGGAGTATCGGAGAGACCCAGTACTTC. It translates to CASSQTSGSIGETQYF.

The CDR3 sequence: CSVGDLGPIYGYTF. DNA of the CDR3: TGCAGCGTCGGGGACTTGGGGCCCATCTATGGCTACACCTTC. This chain connects TRBV29-1 to TRBJ1-2, with D possibly TRBD1 on 5 matching bases. Germline V gene data show CDR1 as SQVTM and CDR2 as ANQGSEA. This CDR3 has 14 amino acids. The V end was cut by 6 bases, the J end by 4 bases, with 18 bases between.

The V call is TRBV3-1, the J call TRBJ2-5; D is uncertain. The V and J ends lost 2 bases and 4 bases respectively, with 14 bases between them. Germline-derived CDR1 and CDR2 are LGHDT and YNNKEL (reference sequence). The CDR3 consists of 15 residues. In DNA, the CDR3 is TGTGCCAGCAGCCAATCCGTCCCCCCCGCAGAGACCCAGTACTTC. It codes for CASSQSVPPAETQYF.

This clonotype has a single count. The chain recombines TRBV28 with TRBJ1-1, with TRBD1 matching over 12 bases. CDR3 length equals 16 residues. Looked up from germline, CDR1 is MDHEN and CDR2 is SYDVKM. V was pared by 6 bases and J by 0 bases, with 5 bases of the junction left unmatched. The CDR3 region has the DNA TGTGCCAGCAGACCGGGACAGGGGGCTTTGAACACTGAAGCTTTCTTT. Protein sequence: CASRPGQGALNTEAFF. Full variable domain (rest looked up from reference TRBV28 and TRBJ1-1): DVKVTQSSRYLVKRTGEKVFLECVQDMDHENMFWYRQDPGLGLRLIYFSYDVKMKEKGDIPEGYSVSREKKERFSLILESASTNQTSMYLCASRPGQGALNTEAFFGQGTRLTVV.

The chain recombines TRBV11-2 with TRBJ2-7; maybe TRBD1 (8 bases). V shed 3 bases and J shed 2 bases, with 17 bases lying between them. This CDR3 spans 16 amino acids. Germline loops: CDR1 SGHAT, CDR2 FQNNGV. The CDR3 DNA sequence: TGTGCCAGCAGCTTCAACAGGGGGAGGGCTACCTACGAGCAGTACTTC. The encoded protein is CASSFNRGRATYEQYF.